The rows below give T cell receptor beta chains drawn from one sample of a study of early T cells in non-severe SARS-CoV-2 infection. TCRdb re-called the 5' RACE reads with MiXCR, one entry per CDR3 protein. In the table there are tens of thousands of distinct CDR3 sequences, 15% to 20% of which are singletons. Sequencing used whole blood, obtained at baseline. The receptors derive from an adult who was a healthcare worker with PCR-confirmed SARS-CoV-2 infection or an uninfected control (not recorded which). Each CDR3 is given with its conserved first and last residue. A D gene is named only where the DNA matches it firmly. Rows give clone size only sometimes, using once, few, many, or a class for an expanded clone.

D gene: -
J gene: TRBJ2-5
clone size: -
V gene: TRBV10-3
CDR3 DNA: TGTGCCATCAGTGAGTCATTTGGTGAGACCCAGTACTTC
CDR3 protein: CAISESFGETQYF

D gene: -
J gene: TRBJ1-1
clone size: few
V gene: TRBV6-5
CDR3 DNA: TGTGCCAGCAGTTACGGTACAGGGCTGAACACTGAAGCTTTCTTT
CDR3 protein: CASSYGTGLNTEAFF

D gene: TRBD2
J gene: TRBJ2-7
clone size: -
V gene: TRBV4-2
CDR3 DNA: TGTGCCAGCAGCCAGCTAGCGGGACGGTACGAGCAGTACTTC
CDR3 protein: CASSQLAGRYEQYF

D gene: TRBD2
J gene: TRBJ2-1
clone size: few
V gene: TRBV7-6
CDR3 DNA: TGTGCCAGCAGCCCCCACGGGAGGGCCTCCAATGAGCAGTTCTTC
CDR3 protein: CASSPHGRASNEQFF

D gene: -
J gene: TRBJ1-2
clone size: many
V gene: TRBV7-2
CDR3 DNA: TGTGCCAGCAGCTTAGCAGGAGCCGGAGGCTATGGCTACACCTTC
CDR3 protein: CASSLAGAGGYGYTF

D gene: -
J gene: TRBJ2-3
clone size: few
V gene: TRBV6-6
CDR3 DNA: TGTGCCAGCAGTTACCACGGATCAGATACGCAGTATTTT
CDR3 protein: CASSYHGSDTQYF

D gene: TRBD1
J gene: TRBJ2-1
clone size: -
V gene: TRBV13
CDR3 DNA: TGTGCCAGTCACCTAGTACAGGGGGGCTGGCAGTTCTTC
CDR3 protein: CASHLVQGGWQFF

D gene: -
J gene: TRBJ1-5
clone size: many
V gene: TRBV10-3
CDR3 DNA: TGTGCCATCAGTGAGTCCGAGGGGGAGCCCCAGCATTTT
CDR3 protein: CAISESEGEPQHF

D gene: TRBD2
J gene: TRBJ2-5
clone size: few
V gene: TRBV20-1
CDR3 DNA: TGCAGTGCCTTGACTAGCGGGAGTTTCTCGGAGACCCAGTACTTC
CDR3 protein: CSALTSGSFSETQYF

D gene: -
J gene: TRBJ2-4
clone size: -
V gene: TRBV15
CDR3 DNA: TGTGCCACCAGCCTCCCGAAGGCGGGGAAAGCCAAAAACATTCAGTACTTC
CDR3 protein: CATSLPKAGKAKNIQYF

D gene: -
J gene: TRBJ2-1
clone size: -
V gene: TRBV20-1
CDR3 DNA: TGCAGTGCTAGAGTAGGAGGGAACCAGCGACGTGAGCAGTTCTTC
CDR3 protein: CSARVGGNQRREQFF

D gene: -
J gene: TRBJ2-7
clone size: -
V gene: TRBV28
CDR3 DNA: TGTGCCAGCAAACTTTCGCGCGGCACCTACGAGCAGTACTTC
CDR3 protein: CASKLSRGTYEQYF

D gene: -
J gene: TRBJ2-1
clone size: many
V gene: TRBV29-1
CDR3 DNA: TGCAGCGTCATAGACCGGAGCTCCTACAATGAGCAGTTCTTC
CDR3 protein: CSVIDRSSYNEQFF

D gene: -
J gene: TRBJ2-7
clone size: many
V gene: TRBV7-9
CDR3 DNA: TGTGCCAGCAGCTTAGATCGTCAGAACTACGAGCAGTACTTC
CDR3 protein: CASSLDRQNYEQYF

D gene: TRBD2
J gene: TRBJ2-1
clone size: few
V gene: TRBV2
CDR3 DNA: TGTGCCAGCAGACAAGGGACTAGCGGGACATTTGAGCAGTTCTTC
CDR3 protein: CASRQGTSGTFEQFF

D gene: TRBD2
J gene: TRBJ2-3
clone size: many
V gene: TRBV7-2
CDR3 DNA: TGTGCCAGCAGCCCCCCGACTAGCGGGGGTTACACAGATACGCAGTATTTT
CDR3 protein: CASSPPTSGGYTDTQYF

D gene: -
J gene: TRBJ1-4
clone size: medium-sized
V gene: TRBV3-1
CDR3 DNA: TGTGCCAGCAGCCCCCGCCCCGGAGGTGAAAAACTGTTTTTT
CDR3 protein: CASSPRPGGEKLFF

D gene: TRBD1
J gene: TRBJ2-4
clone size: few
V gene: TRBV20-1
CDR3 DNA: TGCAGTGCTAGAATGGGGACAGGGGTGTCCAAAAACATTCAGTACTTC
CDR3 protein: CSARMGTGVSKNIQYF

D gene: -
J gene: TRBJ2-3
clone size: medium-sized
V gene: TRBV5-8
CDR3 DNA: TGTGCCAGCAGCGCACCCTCGCTTAGCACAGATACGCAGTATTTT
CDR3 protein: CASSAPSLSTDTQYF

D gene: -
J gene: TRBJ1-3
clone size: many
V gene: TRBV7-2
CDR3 DNA: TGTGCCAGCAGCTTAGGTTGGCCATCTGGAAACACCATATATTTT
CDR3 protein: CASSLGWPSGNTIYF

D gene: -
J gene: TRBJ1-6
clone size: -
V gene: TRBV27
CDR3 DNA: TGTGCCAGCAGTTTTGGCAGTAATTCACCCCTCCACTTT
CDR3 protein: CASSFGSNSPLHF

D gene: TRBD1
J gene: TRBJ1-5
clone size: -
V gene: TRBV6-5
CDR3 DNA: TGTGCCAGCAGTGCCGAGACAGGGGCGGTCAATCAGCCCCAGCATTTT
CDR3 protein: CASSAETGAVNQPQHF

D gene: -
J gene: TRBJ2-5
clone size: few
V gene: TRBV15
CDR3 DNA: TGTGCCACCAGCAGAGACCCCAACGTAAAAGAGACCCAGTACTTC
CDR3 protein: CATSRDPNVKETQYF

D gene: TRBD1
J gene: TRBJ2-6
clone size: few
V gene: TRBV27
CDR3 DNA: TGTGCCAGCAGTGGGGACAGGGGGAGTTCTGGGGCCAACGTCCTGACTTTC
CDR3 protein: CASSGDRGSSGANVLTF

D gene: -
J gene: TRBJ1-1
clone size: -
V gene: TRBV2
CDR3 DNA: TGTGCCAGCGGAAAAGATGTTGGGAGAGCACGGAACACTGAAGCTTTCTTT
CDR3 protein: CASGKDVGRARNTEAFF

D gene: -
J gene: TRBJ2-7
clone size: few
V gene: TRBV5-6
CDR3 DNA: TGTGCCAGCTCTCCCACGATCCGAGCGTACGAGCAGTACTTC
CDR3 protein: CASSPTIRAYEQYF

D gene: TRBD2
J gene: TRBJ2-2
clone size: many
V gene: TRBV9
CDR3 DNA: TGTGCCAGCAGCGTAGCGGGAGGGCCGCCCGGGGAGCTGTTTTTT
CDR3 protein: CASSVAGGPPGELFF

D gene: -
J gene: TRBJ2-7
clone size: -
V gene: TRBV7-2
CDR3 DNA: TGTGCCAGCAGCTTAGTTGCAACCGGGACAAGTATATACGAGCAGTACTTC
CDR3 protein: CASSLVATGTSIYEQYF

D gene: -
J gene: TRBJ2-7
clone size: -
V gene: TRBV7-9
CDR3 DNA: TGTGCCAGCAGCCCCGGCCCCAGGGTGAACTACTACGAGCAGTACTTC
CDR3 protein: CASSPGPRVNYYEQYF

D gene: TRBD1
J gene: TRBJ2-7
clone size: few
V gene: TRBV6-1
CDR3 DNA: TGTGCCAGCAGTGAGGACAGGGCAAGCTACGAGCAGTACTTC
CDR3 protein: CASSEDRASYEQYF

D gene: -
J gene: TRBJ2-3
clone size: few
V gene: TRBV10-3
CDR3 DNA: TGTGCCATCAGTGAGGGGACTGTACTTAGCACAGATACGCAGTATTTT
CDR3 protein: CAISEGTVLSTDTQYF

D gene: -
J gene: TRBJ2-1
clone size: -
V gene: TRBV7-9
CDR3 DNA: TGTGCCAGCAGCTTAGCGGACAACTACAATGAGCAGTTCTTC
CDR3 protein: CASSLADNYNEQFF

D gene: -
J gene: TRBJ2-7
clone size: few
V gene: TRBV10-3
CDR3 DNA: TGTGCCATCAGTGAGTTGGTGCCCCCGGCCGAGCAGTACTTC
CDR3 protein: CAISELVPPAEQYF

D gene: -
J gene: TRBJ2-2
clone size: -
V gene: TRBV7-9
CDR3 DNA: TGTGCCAGCAGTTTAGCGGAAGGGACCGGGGAGCTGTTTTTT
CDR3 protein: CASSLAEGTGELFF

D gene: TRBD2
J gene: TRBJ2-1
clone size: -
V gene: TRBV28
CDR3 DNA: TGTGCCAGCAGTTTATTCGGACTAGCTGGGCAGTTCTTC
CDR3 protein: CASSLFGLAGQFF

D gene: -
J gene: TRBJ2-1
clone size: few
V gene: TRBV6-2/TRBV6-3
CDR3 DNA: TGTGCCAGCACCTACCGTAATGAGCAGTTCTTC
CDR3 protein: CASTYRNEQFF

D gene: TRBD2
J gene: TRBJ2-1
clone size: -
V gene: TRBV7-2
CDR3 DNA: TGTGCCAGCAGCCCTACTAGCGGGAGGGCGGGGAATGAGCAGTTCTTC
CDR3 protein: CASSPTSGRAGNEQFF

D gene: TRBD1
J gene: TRBJ1-1
clone size: few
V gene: TRBV5-6
CDR3 DNA: TGTGCCAGCAGCCCCGACAGGGGGGGACACAACACTGAAGCTTTCTTT
CDR3 protein: CASSPDRGGHNTEAFF

D gene: TRBD1
J gene: TRBJ1-5
clone size: -
V gene: TRBV7-9
CDR3 DNA: TGTGCCAGCTTTCCCTGGGGACAGGGGTGTAATCAGCCCCAGCATTTT
CDR3 protein: CASFPWGQGCNQPQHF

D gene: TRBD2
J gene: TRBJ2-1
clone size: -
V gene: TRBV6-2/TRBV6-3
CDR3 DNA: TGTGCCAGCAGGCTAGCGGGGAGCTCCTACAATGAGCAGTTCTTC
CDR3 protein: CASRLAGSSYNEQFF

D gene: -
J gene: TRBJ2-7
clone size: many
V gene: TRBV5-5
CDR3 DNA: TGTGCCAGCAGCTTACAGACAAGCTCCTACGAGCAGTACTTC
CDR3 protein: CASSLQTSSYEQYF

D gene: TRBD1
J gene: TRBJ2-2
clone size: few
V gene: TRBV5-6
CDR3 DNA: TGTGCCAGCAGCTCCCGGGACAGGGGAGGGTCCGGGGAGCTGTTTTTT
CDR3 protein: CASSSRDRGGSGELFF

D gene: TRBD1
J gene: TRBJ2-1
clone size: -
V gene: TRBV11-3
CDR3 DNA: TGTGCCAGCAGCCAGGGACAGGGGAACAATGAGCAGTTCTTC
CDR3 protein: CASSQGQGNNEQFF

D gene: -
J gene: TRBJ2-2
clone size: many
V gene: TRBV30
CDR3 DNA: TGTGCCTGGAACCGGGGGCGCGGCACCGGGGAGCTGTTTTTT
CDR3 protein: CAWNRGRGTGELFF

D gene: -
J gene: TRBJ2-4
clone size: -
V gene: TRBV20-1
CDR3 DNA: TGCAGTGCTAGAGATCAGCTGGGGAAGACCAAAAACATTCAGTACTTC
CDR3 protein: CSARDQLGKTKNIQYF

D gene: TRBD1
J gene: TRBJ2-2
clone size: few
V gene: TRBV2
CDR3 DNA: TGTGCCAGCAGTGTGGACAGGGCGACCGGGGAGCTGTTTTTT
CDR3 protein: CASSVDRATGELFF

D gene: -
J gene: TRBJ2-2
clone size: -
V gene: TRBV19
CDR3 DNA: TGTGCCAGTAAAAATCTTCTACCGGACACCGGGGAGCTGTTTTTT
CDR3 protein: CASKNLLPDTGELFF

D gene: -
J gene: TRBJ1-2
clone size: -
V gene: TRBV6-1
CDR3 DNA: TGTGCCAGCAGTGAGGCGTTTAACTATGGCTACACCTTC
CDR3 protein: CASSEAFNYGYTF

D gene: -
J gene: TRBJ1-1
clone size: -
V gene: TRBV6-2/TRBV6-3
CDR3 DNA: TGTGCCAGCAGTTACGGCGGGACTGAAGCTTTCTTT
CDR3 protein: CASSYGGTEAFF

D gene: -
J gene: TRBJ1-1
clone size: -
V gene: TRBV21-1
CDR3 DNA: TGTGCCAGCAGCCCCACAGTTGGGGGGCGCTACGTCGGCACTGAAGCTTTCTTT
CDR3 protein: CASSPTVGGRYVGTEAFF

D gene: TRBD1
J gene: TRBJ2-1
clone size: few
V gene: TRBV12-3/TRBV12-4
CDR3 DNA: TGTGCCAGCAGCCCTGGGGACAGCTCCTACAATGAGCAGTTCTTC
CDR3 protein: CASSPGDSSYNEQFF

D gene: -
J gene: TRBJ1-1
clone size: -
V gene: TRBV12-3/TRBV12-4
CDR3 DNA: TGTGCCAGCAGTTTGGGGTACGATACTGAAGCTTTCTTT
CDR3 protein: CASSLGYDTEAFF